A selection of T cell receptor beta chains follows, all from one sample in a study of blood T cell repertoires in COVID-19. This table comes from immunoSEQ multiplex PCR, and its TCRdb copy is limited to in-frame clones, with some not included. Among about 130,000 clones, around 86% were seen once, and the ten largest hold 27%. The sequencing sample was made of peripheral blood. Receptor source: an elderly woman with acute or convalescent COVID-19. Both conserved end residues are trimmed from each CDR3. The order of the fields is CDR3 protein, J gene, V gene.

ASSPGQGGILDTEAF	TRBJ1-1	TRBV7-9
ASSERYAQTQY	TRBJ2-5	TRBV5-1
ASSLRGTAEAF	TRBJ1-1	TRBV5-4
SASPRVLSPLH	TRBJ1-6	TRBV20-1
SVEGGGTGELF	TRBJ2-2	TRBV29-1
ASSTVTKGAGYGYT	TRBJ1-2	TRBV4-1
ASRNQGGNTEAF	TRBJ1-1	TRBV6-5
ASSVIQGNTGELF	TRBJ2-2	TRBV6-5
ASSRPGLMNTEAF	TRBJ1-1	TRBV7-2
ASSNPHGGTEAF	TRBJ1-1	TRBV6-5
ASQSYYGYT	TRBJ1-2	TRBV12-3/TRBV12-4
ASTPQGGQPQH	TRBJ1-5	TRBV28
ASSLDRQTYEQY	TRBJ2-7	TRBV11-2
ASSMDRLWANVLT	TRBJ2-6	TRBV19
ASSQVRSPWTSESYEQY	TRBJ2-7	TRBV4-2
ASSPTSSGNTIY	TRBJ1-3	TRBV5-1
ASSFTGSSYNEQF	TRBJ2-1	TRBV5-1
ASIEGYTGELF	TRBJ2-2	TRBV7-2
ASSRGTTNSPLH	TRBJ1-6	TRBV6-6
ASSFKDRVGTDTQY	TRBJ2-3	TRBV7-9
AIRSGGVDQPQH	TRBJ1-5	TRBV10-3
SVEDRGTGGSYEQY	TRBJ2-7	TRBV29-1
ASSHPGDRVTH	TRBJ1-5	TRBV4-2
ASKLGGYTDTQY	TRBJ2-3	TRBV28
SVGGPTGGDGYT	TRBJ1-2	TRBV29-1
ASSLVEGSGANVLT	TRBJ2-6	TRBV5-1
ASSVTGGLSHTGELF	TRBJ2-2	TRBV9
ASSQETVGYT	TRBJ1-2	TRBV4-1
ASSPSGDKSSDTQY	TRBJ2-3	TRBV18
ASRTGGENTIY	TRBJ1-3	TRBV6-5
ASSAGTNERELF	TRBJ2-2	TRBV7-7
ASSLIRAGGTDTQY	TRBJ2-3	TRBV3-1/TRBV3-2
ASSWGTGGPDTEAF	TRBJ1-1	TRBV6-5
ASMETGVSYGYT	TRBJ1-2	TRBV19
ASRVRWFQGRVPNTEAF	TRBJ1-1	TRBV28
ASSSIGQGAVTEAF	TRBJ1-1	TRBV28
SVRGQLNTEAF	TRBJ1-1	TRBV29-1
ASSADRTSRGTDTQY	TRBJ2-3	TRBV27
ASSFQGDTEAF	TRBJ1-1	TRBV28
ASSLGNRNTGELF	TRBJ2-2	TRBV5-1
ASSNTQGTAYGYT	TRBJ1-2	TRBV6-2/TRBV6-3
ASSIIAETYNEQF	TRBJ2-1	TRBV19
ASSRLGTSSGNTIY	TRBJ1-3	TRBV9
ASSSGGGTGYEQY	TRBJ2-7	TRBV5-4
ASSRQGASGGTSSYNEQF	TRBJ2-1	TRBV4-1
ASSHLEYWGSFTEAF	TRBJ1-1	TRBV10-2
SAGRQGETQY	TRBJ2-5	TRBV29-1
ATSRGEAYGYT	TRBJ1-2	TRBV15
ASSLRQGQETQY	TRBJ2-5	TRBV18
ASSKQGTYNSPLH	TRBJ1-6	TRBV7-2
ASSVDEGGYGYT	TRBJ1-2	TRBV9
ASGLGTFSNQPQH	TRBJ1-5	TRBV28
ASSQQGTTGYEQY	TRBJ2-7	TRBV4-1
ASSIESTGGFDSPLH	TRBJ1-6	TRBV19
ASRTTHTTYEQY	TRBJ2-7	TRBV6-5
ASSLRGNQPQH	TRBJ1-5	TRBV19
ASSLGTAAEPQH	TRBJ1-5	TRBV7-9